The rows below give T cell receptor beta chains drawn from one sample of a study of cytomegalovirus exposure and HLA in healthy donors. The data were produced by immunoSEQ multiplex PCR, yet TCRdb's version contains in-frame clones alone and is incomplete. This listing includes tens of thousands of clones. The sample comprised PBMCs. These receptors all come from a man younger than 45 in good health and CMV-seropositive. The CDR3 runs from the conserved cysteine through the conserved F or W. A D gene is named only where the DNA matches it firmly.

D gene	V gene	J gene	CDR3 DNA	CDR3 protein
NA	TRBV18	TRBJ2-5	TGTGCCAGCTCACCCCCCGGGGAGACCCAGTACTTC	CASSPPGETQYF
NA	TRBV6-5	TRBJ2-1	TGTGCCAGCAGCTATGCAGCGGTCCTGTACAATGAGCAGTTCTTC	CASSYAAVLYNEQFF
NA	TRBV5-1	TRBJ2-7	TGCGCCAGCAGCTTGGGAGAGGGATTCTCCTACGAGCAGTACTTC	CASSLGEGFSYEQYF
NA	TRBV21-1	TRBJ2-2	TGTGCCAGCATCGGGACTAGCGGGAGGGCCGACACCGGGGAGCTGTTTTTT	CASIGTSGRADTGELFF
NA	TRBV5-6	TRBJ1-5	TGTGCCAGCAGCTCCTCGGGAGGTCAGCCCCAGCATTTT	CASSSSGGQPQHF
TRBD1	TRBV5-1	TRBJ2-7	TGCGCCAGCAGCTGGGGGACAGGGGCAGATGCCGACGAGCAGTACTTC	CASSWGTGADADEQYF
NA	TRBV5-1	TRBJ1-1	TGCGCCAGCAGCCTGGGGGGCCCGAACACTGAAGCTTTCTTT	CASSLGGPNTEAFF
NA	TRBV30	TRBJ2-2	TGTGCCTGGAAGGCACAGTCCGGGGAGCTGTTTTTT	CAWKAQSGELFF
NA	TRBV11-3	TRBJ1-1	TGTGCCAGTTCAACTGACCGCCAGGGGAACACTGAAGCTTTCTTT	CASSTDRQGNTEAFF
TRBD1	TRBV30	TRBJ2-5	TGTGCCTGGAGTCATCAGGGGGCCGTAGAGACCCAGTACTTC	CAWSHQGAVETQYF
NA	TRBV28	TRBJ1-2	TGTGCCAGCAGTGCCCAACAGGGTCAGTATGGCTACACCTTC	CASSAQQGQYGYTF
NA	TRBV27	TRBJ1-2	TGCGCCAGCAGTCCTGTGGGGGGGCTGATCTATGGCTACACCTTC	CASSPVGGLIYGYTF
NA	TRBV6-1	TRBJ1-4	TGTGCCAGCAGTGTCTCTCCGGGGAGGGGGAAGGGTGAAAAACTGTTTTTT	CASSVSPGRGKGEKLFF
NA	TRBV10-3	TRBJ2-5	TGTGCCATCACCCCCCCCGAAGAGACCCAGTACTTC	CAITPPEETQYF
NA	TRBV4-1	TRBJ1-1	TGCGCCAGCAGCCTCACCCAGGGTAATGAAGCTTTCTTT	CASSLTQGNEAFF
NA	TRBV29-1	TRBJ1-2	TGCAGCGTTGAGACAGGTGGCTACACCTTC	CSVETGGYTF
NA	TRBV19	TRBJ2-1	TGTGCCAGTAGTATACTTAGGAGAGGGTACAATGAGCAGTTCTTC	CASSILRRGYNEQFF
NA	TRBV29-1	TRBJ2-7	TGCAGCGTTGAAGTTCCTGGAAGGCAGGACTACGAGCAGTACTTC	CSVEVPGRQDYEQYF
NA	TRBV7-8	TRBJ2-1	TGTGCCAGCAGCCCCCCAGCGGGCTCCGACAATGAGCAGTTCTTC	CASSPPAGSDNEQFF
TRBD2	TRBV7-8	TRBJ2-7	TGTGCCAGCAGCTTCAGGACTAGCGGCTACGAGCAGTACTTC	CASSFRTSGYEQYF
NA	TRBV19	TRBJ2-1	TGTGCCAGTAGTATTTCCAACTCCTACAATGAGCAGTTCTTC	CASSISNSYNEQFF
TRBD2	TRBV5-4	TRBJ2-5	TGTGCCAGCAGCTCCCAGGCGGGAGGGGACGTAGAGACCCAGTACTTC	CASSSQAGGDVETQYF
TRBD1	TRBV18	TRBJ2-7	TGTGCCAGCTCACCGGGACAGGGACCCTACGAGCAGTACTTC	CASSPGQGPYEQYF
NA	TRBV11-2	TRBJ2-7	TGTGCCAGCAGCTTAGATAAGGACACTTTGGAGCAGTACTTC	CASSLDKDTLEQYF
TRBD1	TRBV5-1	TRBJ2-7	TGCGCCAGCAGCTTGGGACAGGGTGTACGCGAGCAGTACTTC	CASSLGQGVREQYF
NA	TRBV9	TRBJ2-7	TGTGCCAGCAGCGTAGGTCTCGGGGGCTACGAGCAGTACTTC	CASSVGLGGYEQYF
TRBD2	TRBV4-2	TRBJ2-1	TGTGCCAGCAGCCAAGACAACGGGGGGGCCAATGAGCAGTTCTTC	CASSQDNGGANEQFF
NA	TRBV7-9	TRBJ2-3	TGTGCCAGCAGTTCCGGGATTAGCACAGATACGCAGTATTTT	CASSSGISTDTQYF
NA	TRBV18	TRBJ1-1	TGTGCCAGCTCACCACCGAAGACAGCATCGAACACTGAAGCTTTCTTT	CASSPPKTASNTEAFF
TRBD2	TRBV10-3	TRBJ2-3	TGTGCCATCAGCCCGACTAGCGGGAGGGCCCCCGATACGCAGTATTTT	CAISPTSGRAPDTQYF
NA	TRBV11-3	TRBJ2-1	TGTGCCAGCAGCTCGGCAGGAGGCAATGAGCAGTTCTTC	CASSSAGGNEQFF
TRBD2	TRBV13	TRBJ2-7	TGTGCCAGCAGCCTCGAGGGAGGGAGCGACGAGCAGTACTTC	CASSLEGGSDEQYF
TRBD2	TRBV7-8	TRBJ2-5	TGTGCCAGCAGCCTAGGACTAGCGGGAGGGCCGGTACAAGAGACCCAGTACTTC	CASSLGLAGGPVQETQYF
TRBD2	TRBV5-6	TRBJ2-3	TGTGCCAGCAGCTTAGTTCTAGCGGGCAGACTTAGCACAGATACGCAGTATTTT	CASSLVLAGRLSTDTQYF
NA	TRBV6-5	TRBJ2-3	TGTGCCAGCAGTTCATGGGACTATACGCAGTATTTT	CASSSWDYTQYF
TRBD1	TRBV18	TRBJ2-1	TGTGCCAGCTCACCAGGACAGGGGGGCTTAGCGAATGAGCAGTTCTTC	CASSPGQGGLANEQFF
NA	TRBV6-1	TRBJ1-1	TGTGCCAGCAGTGACCCAGGCAGGGGTAACACTGAAGCTTTCTTT	CASSDPGRGNTEAFF
NA	TRBV7-9	TRBJ2-1	TGTGCCAGCAGCCGACCGGAGACTACCAGATACAATGAGCAGTTCTTC	CASSRPETTRYNEQFF
TRBD1	TRBV11-2	TRBJ2-4	TGTGCCAGCAGCTCCGGGACAGGGAATGGGGACATTCAGTACTTC	CASSSGTGNGDIQYF
NA	TRBV29-1	TRBJ2-5	TGCAGCGGGACAGCGAACCAAGAGACCCAGTACTTC	CSGTANQETQYF
TRBD1	TRBV19	TRBJ2-7	TGTGCCAGTAGTATGGGGACAGGGGCCTACGAGCAGTACTTC	CASSMGTGAYEQYF